One and the same sample provided the 27 T cell receptor beta chains below, sequenced in a study of blood T cells in healthy people across ages. Primed by a sample-barcoded 5' primer and a J-beta primer mix, a second PCR proceeded for 7 to 11 cycles. From the 5' RACE reads, TCRdb called clonotypes with MiXCR, one entry per CDR3 protein. The sample lists about a million distinct CDR3 sequences; about 53% were seen once. The sequenced material came from blood. The receptors were gathered from a woman aged 60 to 75 in good health.

The V and J genes are TRBV7-9 and TRBJ2-3; D is undetermined. The V gene's germline CDR1 is SEHNR and CDR2 FQNEAQ (reference sequence). The CDR3 has 14 amino acids. Trimming took 7 bases from V and 3 from J, leaving 14 bases between them. Here the CDR3 DNA reads TGTGCCAGCATAAGCACCGGCGAAACAGATACGCAGTATTTT. Amino acid sequence: CASISTGETDTQYF.

This clonotype was observed many times. Here the CDR3 DNA reads TGTGCCAGCACATCGCGGCGCTCCTACGAGCAGTACTTC. As protein: CASTSRRSYEQYF. The chain recombines TRBV7-2 with TRBJ2-7, with D uncertain. Germline V lookup: CDR1 SGHTA, CDR2 FQGNSA. The CDR3 is made up of 13 amino acids. V gave up 7 bases and J gave up 0 bases, with 10 bases separating them.

This clonotype has just a few counts. The rearrangement uses TRBV7-9 and TRBJ2-7; 7 bases line up with TRBD2. The CDR3 contains 14 residues. Unmatched junction bases numbered 6, after V lost 5 bases and J lost 2 bases. Germline loops: CDR1 SEHNR, CDR2 FQNEAQ (reference sequence). This chain's CDR3 is CASSPWSGAYEQYF. The CDR3 DNA reads as TGTGCCAGCAGCCCGTGGAGCGGGGCCTACGAGCAGTACTTC.

J is TRBJ2-4 and V is TRBV7-2; D is uncertain. The end of the DNA aligns better with TRBJ2-7, so the J call may be wrong. Germline V gene data show CDR1 as SGHTA and CDR2 as FQGNSA. The CDR3 spans 12 residues. CDR3 nucleotides: TGTGCCAGCAGCATAGGGATATACGAGCAGTACTTC. As protein: CASSIGIYEQYF.

V and J are TRBV6-5 and TRBJ2-5, with D tentatively TRBD1 (7 bases). V was clipped by 5 bases and J by 4 bases, with 20 bases between them. This CDR3 is built from 16 residues. Germline loops: CDR1 MNHEY, CDR2 SVGAGI. In DNA form, the CDR3 reads TGTGCCAGCAGTCAGGGGGGAGCCCGTCCAGGAGAGACCCAGTACTTC. It yields the protein CASSQGGARPGETQYF.

The chain couples TRBV15 to TRBJ2-5; 12 bases match TRBD2. V lost 1 base, J lost 11 bases, and 17 bases stayed unmatched. The CDR3 covers 18 residues. CDR1 is LNHNV and CDR2 is YYDKDF in the germline V gene (reference sequence). The CDR3 protein is CATSRGLAGDIVLREQYF. The CDR3 nucleotides are TGTGCCACCAGCAGAGGACTAGCGGGAGACATAGTATTGCGGGAGCAGTACTTC.

The gene calls are TRBV6-2 or TRBV6-3 and TRBJ2-1; D is undetermined. The CDR3 consists of 11 residues. Germline lookup yields CDR1 MNHEY and CDR2 SVGEGT. V dropped 9 bases and J dropped 8 bases, with 11 bases sitting between them. The CDR3 DNA is TGTGCCAGGCTACTTGTAGATGAGCAGTTCTTC. Amino acid sequence: CARLLVDEQFF.

This clonotype has a handful of counts. V and J are TRBV7-2 and TRBJ2-3; D may be TRBD1 (8 bases). The CDR3 has 17 amino acids. Germline CDR1 is SGHTA and CDR2 is FQGNSA. The germline V and J ends were trimmed by 11 bases and 1 base, with 25 bases remaining between them. The CDR3 reads CASQGGGQERGTDTQYF. The CDR3, as DNA: TGTGCCTCACAGGGGGGAGGGCAAGAGAGGGGCACAGATACGCAGTATTTT.

This clonotype came up once. This sequence joins TRBV10-2 and TRBJ2-6, with a tentative D call TRBD1 (5 bases). Germline CDR1 reads WSHSY; CDR2 reads SAAADI. CDR3 length: 15 amino acids. Trimming took off 7 bases at V and 0 bases at J, with 10 bases between the two ends. CDR3 bases: TGCGCCAGCATAGGACACCCCTCTGGGGCCAACGTCCTGACTTTC. Translation: CASIGHPSGANVLTF.

V gene TRBV3-1 combines with J gene TRBJ2-1; no reliable D call. This CDR3 contains 13 residues. CDR1 and CDR2 (germline): LGHDT, YNNKEL (reference sequence). V gave up 4 bases and J gave up 6 bases, with 10 bases separating them. The CDR3 reads CASSRGFPNEQFF. CDR3 coding DNA: TGTGCCAGCAGCCGCGGATTCCCCAATGAGCAGTTCTTC.

At least ten counts were recorded for this clonotype. The chain combines TRBV20-1 with TRBJ2-3; TRBD2 is a possible D gene (6 bases). CDR1 DFQATT and CDR2 SNEGSKA come from the germline V gene (reference sequence). This CDR3 comprises 13 residues. For the CDR3, the DNA is TGCAGCGCCTCAGGAGGGAGCACAGATACGCAGTATTTT. Its protein product is CSASGGSTDTQYF.

The chain uses TRBV9 and TRBJ2-2, with 7 positions matching TRBD1. The CDR3 runs to 15 residues. Germline loops: CDR1 SGDLS, CDR2 YYNGEE. The V segment lost 6 bases and the J segment 1 base; nucleotides outside the gene matches: 6. This CDR3 reads CASNNRGGNTGELFF. The CDR3 bases are TGTGCCAGCAACAACAGGGGCGGGAACACCGGGGAGCTGTTTTTT.

This chain joins TRBV15 and TRBJ2-1, with 9 bases that match TRBD2. With 0 bases clipped from V and 9 bases from J, the junction kept 3 bases outside the gene matches. This CDR3 is built from 14 residues. Germline V gene data show CDR1 as LNHNV and CDR2 as YYDKDF (reference sequence). CDR3 residues: CATSRDLAGAEQFF. For the CDR3, the DNA is TGTGCCACCAGCAGAGATTTAGCGGGAGCTGAGCAGTTCTTC.

In the case of this clonotype: The junction departs from the called germline gene at one end, perhaps through a read error. The chain has TRBV4-1 and TRBJ1-2, with D uncertain. Germline CDR1 reads MGHRA; CDR2 reads YSYEKL. This CDR3 spans 15 amino acids. The CDR3 bases are TGCGCCAGCAGCCAATCGGGGTCTTCTAACCATGGCTACACCTTC. This sequence encodes CASSQSGSSNHGYTF.

The rearrangement uses TRBV11-3 and TRBJ2-6, with D possibly being TRBD1 (6 bases). V lost 6 bases to trimming and J lost 4 bases, with 28 bases between them. Germline loops: CDR1 SGHNT, CDR2 YENEEA. This CDR3 region has 20 residues. The CDR3 region is CASRKPGQSLSFGGANVLTF. The CDR3, as DNA: TGTGCCAGCAGAAAACCGGGACAAAGCTTATCCTTTGGGGGGGCCAACGTCCTGACTTTC. Together with reference TRBV11-3 and TRBJ2-6, the CDR3 gives the full variable domain: EAGVVQSPRYKIIEKKQPVAFWCNPISGHNTLYWYLQNLGQGPELLIRYENEEAVDDSQLPKDRFSAERLKGVDSTLKIQPAELGDSAVYLCASRKPGQSLSFGGANVLTFGAGSRLTVL.

The gene calls are TRBV28 and TRBJ1-2, with 7 bases aligning to TRBD1. The J segment lost 7 bases and the V segment lost 6 bases, leaving 17 bases of the junction unmatched. CDR1 and CDR2 (germline): MDHEN, SYDVKM. CDR3 length: 16 amino acids. The CDR3 here is CASRSIDRAFEGGYTF. DNA of the CDR3: TGTGCCAGCAGAAGTATCGACAGGGCGTTCGAGGGTGGCTACACCTTC.

This clonotype was detected only a few times. The J gene is TRBJ2-3, the V gene TRBV27; TRBD2 matches at 7 bases. This CDR3 has 17 amino acids. Germline lookup yields CDR1 MNHEY and CDR2 SMNVEV (reference sequence). V shed 6 bases, J shed 2 bases, and the junction held 14 bases outside the gene matches. The CDR3 reads CASRRAPGGLDTDTQYF. The CDR3 DNA reads TGTGCCAGCAGGCGCGCTCCAGGAGGACTAGACACAGATACGCAGTATTTT.

Turning to this clonotype: One junction end disagrees with the germline gene, perhaps due to a read error. The V and J genes are TRBV10-3 and TRBJ1-6; 8 nucleotides align to TRBD1. The CDR3 extends over 14 amino acids. From germline, CDR1 is ENHRY and CDR2 SYGVKD. CDR3 nucleotide sequence: TGTGCCATCAGCCTTACAGGGGGAGATTCACCCCCCCACTTT. It encodes CAISLTGGDSPPHF.

This clonotype was recorded at least ten times. This rearrangement joins TRBV3-1 to TRBJ2-3; 7 nucleotides match TRBD2. Germline V gene data show CDR1 as LGHDT and CDR2 as YNNKEL (reference sequence). With V trimmed by 4 bases and J by 3 bases, 13 bases remained unmatched. This CDR3 comprises 17 residues. CDR3 nucleotide sequence: TGTGCCAGCAGCCTCTCGGGGGAGGGTGTTCGAACAGATACGCAGTATTTT. Protein sequence: CASSLSGEGVRTDTQYF.

The gene calls are TRBV20-1 and TRBJ2-1; TRBD2 matches at 10 bases. This CDR3 region has 15 residues. Trimming cost V 6 bases and J 5 bases; bases outside gene matches: 10. CDR1 and CDR2 (germline): DFQATT, SNEGSKA (reference sequence). The chain's CDR3 is CSASSGRAGDNEQFF. For the CDR3, the DNA is TGCAGTGCGTCCAGCGGGAGGGCGGGCGACAATGAGCAGTTCTTC.

This clonotype appeared a few times. This chain joins TRBV5-1 and TRBJ2-5; D is uncertain. Trimming took 0 bases from V and 2 from J, leaving 17 bases between them. Germline lookup yields CDR1 SGHRS and CDR2 YFSETQ. The CDR3 extends over 17 amino acids. The CDR3 sequence is CASSLEMTATVQETQYF. The CDR3, as DNA: TGCGCCAGCAGCTTGGAGATGACGGCGACTGTACAAGAGACCCAGTACTTC.

The rearrangement joins TRBV29-1 to TRBJ2-3, with 7 bases lining up with TRBD2. The V gene end was trimmed by 5 bases and the J gene end by 1 base; junction bases not matched to a gene: 6. Germline V gene data show CDR1 as SQVTM and CDR2 as ANQGSEA. This CDR3 is built from 14 residues. CDR3 sequence: CSVSPRGGTDTQYF. CDR3 bases: TGCAGCGTTTCCCCTCGGGGGGGCACAGATACGCAGTATTTT.

This clonotype has only a few counts. V and J are TRBV2 and TRBJ2-7, with D tentatively TRBD1 (5 bases). The CDR3 totals 10 residues. V dropped 11 bases and J dropped 3 bases, with 8 bases sitting between them. CDR1 and CDR2 from the germline V gene are SNHLY and FYNNEI. DNA for the CDR3: TGTGCCTCAGGGATCTACGAGCAGTACTTC. Its protein is CASGIYEQYF.

The rearrangement uses TRBV12-5 and TRBJ1-1; TRBD1 might be the D (6 bases). Germline V gene lookup returns CDR1 LGHNT and CDR2 FRNRAP. The length of the CDR3 is 15 residues. V shed 2 bases and J shed 11 bases, with 21 bases lying between them. The CDR3 region has the DNA TGTGCTAGTGGTTTGTCCCCCGACAGGCGAGGTGAGGCTTTCTTT. Amino acid sequence: CASGLSPDRRGEAFF. The full variable domain, rest sourced from reference TRBV12-5 and TRBJ1-1, is DARVTQTPRHKVTEMGQEVTMRCQPILGHNTVFWYRQTMMQGLELLAYFRNRAPLDDSGMPKDRFSAEMPDATLATLKIQPSEPRDSAVYFCASGLSPDRRGEAFFGQGTRLTVV.

This chain links TRBV15 with TRBJ2-1; a possible D gene is TRBD2 (5 bases). V was pared by 8 bases and J by 8 bases, with 28 bases between. This CDR3 comprises 17 residues. CDR1 and CDR2 (germline): LNHNV, YYDKDF (reference sequence). This CDR3 is CATVEWKLDSQWYEQFF. CDR3 coding DNA: TGTGCCACCGTAGAGTGGAAGTTGGACTCACAATGGTATGAGCAGTTCTTC.

This chain joins TRBV4-3 and TRBJ1-5; possibly TRBD1 for D (5 bases). CDR1 LGHNA and CDR2 YSLEER come from the germline V gene. The CDR3 spans 17 residues. Trimming pared 0 bases from V and 4 bases from J, leaving 16 bases between. The CDR3 protein is CASSQDRWGGENQPQHF. CDR3 in DNA: TGCGCCAGCAGCCAAGATAGATGGGGGGGGGAGAATCAGCCCCAGCATTTT.

The V gene is TRBV7-3, the J gene TRBJ2-2, with D unclear. The V gene lost 2 bases and the J gene lost 5 bases, with 9 bases spanning the gap. The CDR3 has 14 amino acids. Germline CDR1 and CDR2: SGHTA and FQGTGA. CDR3: CASSLWAGTGELFF. The CDR3 region has the DNA TGTGCCAGCAGCTTATGGGCCGGGACCGGGGAGCTGTTTTTT.